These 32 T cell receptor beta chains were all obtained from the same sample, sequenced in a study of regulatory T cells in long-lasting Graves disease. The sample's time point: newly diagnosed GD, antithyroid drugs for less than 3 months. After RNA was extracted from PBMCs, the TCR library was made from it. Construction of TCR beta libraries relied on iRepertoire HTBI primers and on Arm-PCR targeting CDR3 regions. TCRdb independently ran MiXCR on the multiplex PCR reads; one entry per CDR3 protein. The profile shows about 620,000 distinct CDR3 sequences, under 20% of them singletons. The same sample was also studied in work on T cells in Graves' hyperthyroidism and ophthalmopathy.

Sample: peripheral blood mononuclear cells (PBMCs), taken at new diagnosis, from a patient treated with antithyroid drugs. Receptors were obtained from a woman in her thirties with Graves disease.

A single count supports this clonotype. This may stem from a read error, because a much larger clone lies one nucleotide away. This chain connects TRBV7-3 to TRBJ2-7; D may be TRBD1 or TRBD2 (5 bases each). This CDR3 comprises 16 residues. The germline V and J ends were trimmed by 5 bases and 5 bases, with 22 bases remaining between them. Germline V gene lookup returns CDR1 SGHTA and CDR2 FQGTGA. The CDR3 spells CASSPGFGIGINEQYF. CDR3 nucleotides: TGTGCCAGCAGCCCAGGGTTCGGGATAGGGATAAACGAGCAGTACTTC.

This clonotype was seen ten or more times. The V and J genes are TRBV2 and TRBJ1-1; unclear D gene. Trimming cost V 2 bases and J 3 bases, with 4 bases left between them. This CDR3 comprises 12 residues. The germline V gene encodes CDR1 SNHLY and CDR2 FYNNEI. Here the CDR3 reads CASSERYTEAFF. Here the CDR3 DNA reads TGTGCCAGCAGTGAAAGGTACACTGAAGCTTTCTTT.

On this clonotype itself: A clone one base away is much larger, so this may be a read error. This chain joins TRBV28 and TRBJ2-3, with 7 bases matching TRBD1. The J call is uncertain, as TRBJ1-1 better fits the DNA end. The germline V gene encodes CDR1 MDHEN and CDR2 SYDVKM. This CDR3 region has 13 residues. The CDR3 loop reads CTSNQQGRFGAFF. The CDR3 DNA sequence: TGTACCAGCAACCAACAGGGGCGTTTCGGGGCTTTCTTT.

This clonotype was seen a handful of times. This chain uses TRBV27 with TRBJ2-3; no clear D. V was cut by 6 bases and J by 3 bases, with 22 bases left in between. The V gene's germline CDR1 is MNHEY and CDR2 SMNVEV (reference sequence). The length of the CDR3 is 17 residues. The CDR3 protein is CASRSELGRDGTDTQYF. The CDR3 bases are TGTGCCAGCAGATCAGAGCTCGGACGTGACGGGACAGATACGCAGTATTTT.

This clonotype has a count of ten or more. In DNA, the CDR3 is TGTGCCACCAGCAGAGGTTACAGCGCTTCTGGGGCCAACGTCCTGACTTTC. Protein sequence: CATSRGYSASGANVLTF. V usage is TRBV15 and J usage is TRBJ2-6; D not resolved. Trimming took 1 base from V and 1 from J, leaving 11 bases between them. The CDR3 is 17 amino acids. CDR1 is LNHNV and CDR2 is YYDKDF in the germline V gene (reference sequence).

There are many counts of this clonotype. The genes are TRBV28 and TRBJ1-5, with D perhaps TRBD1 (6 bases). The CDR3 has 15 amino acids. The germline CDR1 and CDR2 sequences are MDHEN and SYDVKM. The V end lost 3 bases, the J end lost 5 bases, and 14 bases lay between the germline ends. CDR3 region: CASSFGGGGDQPQHF. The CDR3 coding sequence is TGTGCCAGCAGTTTTGGAGGGGGTGGCGATCAGCCCCAGCATTTT.

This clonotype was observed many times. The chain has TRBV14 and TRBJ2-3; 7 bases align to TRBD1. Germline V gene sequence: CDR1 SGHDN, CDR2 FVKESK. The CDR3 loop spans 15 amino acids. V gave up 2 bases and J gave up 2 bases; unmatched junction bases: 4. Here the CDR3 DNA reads TGTGCCAGCAGCCAAAGGGGGCTAGCCACAGATACGCAGTATTTT. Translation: CASSQRGLATDTQYF.

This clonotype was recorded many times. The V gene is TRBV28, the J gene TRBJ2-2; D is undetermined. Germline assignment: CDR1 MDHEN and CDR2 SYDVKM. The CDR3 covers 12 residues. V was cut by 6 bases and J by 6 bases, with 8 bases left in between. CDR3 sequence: CASRAPAGELFF. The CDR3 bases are TGTGCCAGCAGGGCTCCGGCCGGGGAGCTGTTTTTT. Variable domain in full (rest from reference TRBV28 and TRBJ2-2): DVKVTQSSRYLVKRTGEKVFLECVQDMDHENMFWYRQDPGLGLRLIYFSYDVKMKEKGDIPEGYSVSREKKERFSLILESASTNQTSMYLCASRAPAGELFFGEGSRLTVL.

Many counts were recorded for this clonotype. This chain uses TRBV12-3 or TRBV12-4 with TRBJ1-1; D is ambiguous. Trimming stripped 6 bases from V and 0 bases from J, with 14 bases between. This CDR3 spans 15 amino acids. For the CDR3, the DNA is TGTGCCAGCAGATACTTTACATCTATGAACACTGAAGCTTTCTTT. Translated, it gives CASRYFTSMNTEAFF.

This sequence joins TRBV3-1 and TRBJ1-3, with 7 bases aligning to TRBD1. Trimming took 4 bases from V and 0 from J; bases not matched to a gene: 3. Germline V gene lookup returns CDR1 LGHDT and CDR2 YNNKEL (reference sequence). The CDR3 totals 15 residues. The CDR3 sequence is CASSLGTDSGNTIYF. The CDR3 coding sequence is TGTGCCAGCAGCCTAGGGACAGACTCTGGAAACACCATATATTTT.

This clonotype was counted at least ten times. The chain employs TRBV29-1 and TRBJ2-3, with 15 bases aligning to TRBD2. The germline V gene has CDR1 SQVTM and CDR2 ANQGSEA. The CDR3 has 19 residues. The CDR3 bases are TGCAGTGCAGTTGACGGGGGACTAGCGGGGGGATTACACACAGATACGCAGTATTTT. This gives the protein CSAVDGGLAGGLHTDTQYF.

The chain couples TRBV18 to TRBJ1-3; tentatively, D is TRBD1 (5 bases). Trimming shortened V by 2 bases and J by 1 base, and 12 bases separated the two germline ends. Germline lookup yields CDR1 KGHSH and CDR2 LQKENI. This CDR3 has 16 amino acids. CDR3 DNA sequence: TGTGCCAGCTCACCAGAGACAGCCTATTCTGGAAACACCATATATTTT. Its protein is CASSPETAYSGNTIYF. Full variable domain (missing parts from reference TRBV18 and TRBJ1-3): NAGVMQNPRHLVRRRGQEARLRCSPMKGHSHVYWYRQLPEEGLKFMVYLQKENIIDESGMPKERFSAEFPKEGPSILRIQQVVRGDSAAYFCASSPETAYSGNTIYFGEGSWLTVV.

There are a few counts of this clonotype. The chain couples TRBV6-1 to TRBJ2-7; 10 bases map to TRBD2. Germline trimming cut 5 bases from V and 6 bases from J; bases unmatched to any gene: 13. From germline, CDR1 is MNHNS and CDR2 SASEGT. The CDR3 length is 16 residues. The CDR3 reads CASSKSGRARSTEQYF. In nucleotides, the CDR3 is TGTGCCAGCAGTAAGAGCGGGAGGGCCCGATCAACCGAGCAGTACTTC.

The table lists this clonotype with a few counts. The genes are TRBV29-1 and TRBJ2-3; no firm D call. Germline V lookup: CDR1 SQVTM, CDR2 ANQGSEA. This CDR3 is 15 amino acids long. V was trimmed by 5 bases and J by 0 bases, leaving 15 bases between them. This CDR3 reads CSVPLGPSSTDTQYF. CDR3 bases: TGCAGCGTTCCCCTCGGGCCTTCTAGCACAGATACGCAGTATTTT.

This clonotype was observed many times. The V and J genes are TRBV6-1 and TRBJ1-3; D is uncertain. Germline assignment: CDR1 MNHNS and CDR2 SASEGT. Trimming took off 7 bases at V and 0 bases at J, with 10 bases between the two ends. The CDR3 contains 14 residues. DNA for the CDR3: TGTGCCAGCATCGACGGGAGCTCTGGAAACACCATATATTTT. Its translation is CASIDGSSGNTIYF.

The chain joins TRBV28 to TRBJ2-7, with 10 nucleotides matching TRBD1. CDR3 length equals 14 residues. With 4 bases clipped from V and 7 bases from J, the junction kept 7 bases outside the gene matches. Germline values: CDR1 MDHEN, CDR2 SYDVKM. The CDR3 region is CASSYPDRGGEQYF. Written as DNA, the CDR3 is TGTGCCAGCAGTTACCCGGACAGGGGGGGAGAGCAGTACTTC.

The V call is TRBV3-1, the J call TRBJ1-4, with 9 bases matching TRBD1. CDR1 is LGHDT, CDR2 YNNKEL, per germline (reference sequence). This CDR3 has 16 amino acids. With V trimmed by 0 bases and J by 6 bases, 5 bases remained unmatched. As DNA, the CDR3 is TGTGCCAGCAGCCAAGAACCGGGACAGGGTTATGAAAAACTGTTTTTT. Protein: CASSQEPGQGYEKLFF.

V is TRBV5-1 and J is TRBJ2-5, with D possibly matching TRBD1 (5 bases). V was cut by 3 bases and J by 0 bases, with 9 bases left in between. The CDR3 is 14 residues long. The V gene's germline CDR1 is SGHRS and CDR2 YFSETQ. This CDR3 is CASSSTEHQETQYF. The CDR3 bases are TGCGCCAGCAGCTCGACAGAACACCAAGAGACCCAGTACTTC.

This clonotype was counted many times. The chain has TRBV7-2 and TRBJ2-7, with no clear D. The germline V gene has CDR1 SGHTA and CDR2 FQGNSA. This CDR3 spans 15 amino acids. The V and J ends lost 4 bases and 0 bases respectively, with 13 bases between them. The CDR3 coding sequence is TGTGCCAGCAGCTCCGGAAGCTTGAGCTCCTACGAGCAGTACTTC. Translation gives CASSSGSLSSYEQYF.

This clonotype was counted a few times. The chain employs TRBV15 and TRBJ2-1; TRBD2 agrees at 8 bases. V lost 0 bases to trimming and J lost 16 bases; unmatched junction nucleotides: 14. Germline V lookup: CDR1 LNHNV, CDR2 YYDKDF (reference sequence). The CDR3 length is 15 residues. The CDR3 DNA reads TGTGCCACCAGCAGAGATCGACCTAGAGCGGGAGTAATTTTCTTC. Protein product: CATSRDRPRAGVIFF. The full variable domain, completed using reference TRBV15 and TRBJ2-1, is DAMVIQNPRYQVTQFGKPVTLSCSQTLNHNVMYWYQQKSSQAPKLLFHYYDKDFNNEADTPDNFQSRRPNTSFCFLDIRSPGLGDTAMYLCATSRDRPRAGVIFFGPGTRLTVL.

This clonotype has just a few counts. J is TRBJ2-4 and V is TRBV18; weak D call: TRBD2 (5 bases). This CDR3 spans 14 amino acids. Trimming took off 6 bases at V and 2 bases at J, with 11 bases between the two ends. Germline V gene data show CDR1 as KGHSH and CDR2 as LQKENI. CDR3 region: CASSDPGTKNIQYF. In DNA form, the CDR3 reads TGTGCCAGCTCGGACCCCGGGACCAAAAACATTCAGTACTTC.

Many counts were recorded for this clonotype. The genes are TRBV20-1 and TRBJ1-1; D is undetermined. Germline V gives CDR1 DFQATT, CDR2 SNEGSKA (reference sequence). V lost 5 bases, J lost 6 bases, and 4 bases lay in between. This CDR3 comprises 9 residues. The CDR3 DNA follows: TGCAGTGCTCAGCCTGAAGCTTTCTTT. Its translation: CSAQPEAFF.

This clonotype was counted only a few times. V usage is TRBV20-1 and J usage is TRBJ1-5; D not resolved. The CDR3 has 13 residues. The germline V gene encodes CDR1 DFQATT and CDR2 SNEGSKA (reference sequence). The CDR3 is CSAPPRNNQPQHF. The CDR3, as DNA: TGCAGCGCACCTCCACGCAACAATCAGCCCCAGCATTTT.

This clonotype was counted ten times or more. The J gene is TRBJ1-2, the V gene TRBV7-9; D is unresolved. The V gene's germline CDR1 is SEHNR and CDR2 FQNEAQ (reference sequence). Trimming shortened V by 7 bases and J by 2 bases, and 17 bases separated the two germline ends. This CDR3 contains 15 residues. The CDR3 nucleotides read TGTGCCAGCACCTCCCTAGGGATCCTCAACTATGGCTACACCTTC. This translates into CASTSLGILNYGYTF. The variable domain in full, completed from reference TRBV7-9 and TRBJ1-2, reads DTGVSQNPRHKITKRGQNVTFRCDPISEHNRLYWYRQTLGQGPEFLTYFQNEAQLEKSRLLSDRFSAERPKGSFSTLEIQRTEQGDSAMYLCASTSLGILNYGYTFGSGTRLTVV.

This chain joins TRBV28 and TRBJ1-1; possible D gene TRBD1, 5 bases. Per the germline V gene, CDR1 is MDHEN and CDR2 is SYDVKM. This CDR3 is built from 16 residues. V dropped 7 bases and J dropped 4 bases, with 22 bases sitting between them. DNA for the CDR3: TGTGCCAGCACCCTATCTGCGGGCGGTGGGGGCACTGAAGCTTTCTTT. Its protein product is CASTLSAGGGGTEAFF.

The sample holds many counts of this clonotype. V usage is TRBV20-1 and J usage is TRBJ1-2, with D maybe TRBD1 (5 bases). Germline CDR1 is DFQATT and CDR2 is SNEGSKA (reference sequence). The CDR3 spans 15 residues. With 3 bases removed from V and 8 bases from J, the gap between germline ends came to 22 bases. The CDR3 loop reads CSASSGPPGAGGYTF. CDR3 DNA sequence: TGCAGTGCTAGCTCTGGGCCCCCCGGGGCTGGGGGCTACACCTTC.

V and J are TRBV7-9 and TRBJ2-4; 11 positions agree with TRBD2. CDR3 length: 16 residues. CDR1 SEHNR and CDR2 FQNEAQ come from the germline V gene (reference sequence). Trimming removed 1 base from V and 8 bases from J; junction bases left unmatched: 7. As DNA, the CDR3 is TGTGCCAGCAGCTTAGGGTCTAGCGGGAGGAAGGACATTCAGTACTTC. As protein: CASSLGSSGRKDIQYF.

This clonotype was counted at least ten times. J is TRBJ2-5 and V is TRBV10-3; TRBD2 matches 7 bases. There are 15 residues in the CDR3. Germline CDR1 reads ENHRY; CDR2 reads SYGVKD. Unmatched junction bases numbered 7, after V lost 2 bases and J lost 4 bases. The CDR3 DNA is TGTGCCATCAGTGAGGGACCCCCGGGAGGAGAGACCCAGTACTTC. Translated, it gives CAISEGPPGGETQYF.

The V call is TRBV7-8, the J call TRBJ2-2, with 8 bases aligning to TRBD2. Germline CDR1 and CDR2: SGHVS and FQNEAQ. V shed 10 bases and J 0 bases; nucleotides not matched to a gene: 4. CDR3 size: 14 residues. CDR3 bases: TGTGCCATCGCGCGGGGGGCGAACACCGGGGAGCTGTTTTTT. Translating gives CAIARGANTGELFF.

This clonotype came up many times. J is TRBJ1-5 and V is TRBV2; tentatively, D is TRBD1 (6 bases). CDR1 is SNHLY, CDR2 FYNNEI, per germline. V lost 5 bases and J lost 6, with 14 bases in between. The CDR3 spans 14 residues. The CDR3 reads CASSRDRQGQPQHF. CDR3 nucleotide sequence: TGTGCCAGCAGTCGTGACAGGCAGGGTCAGCCCCAGCATTTT.

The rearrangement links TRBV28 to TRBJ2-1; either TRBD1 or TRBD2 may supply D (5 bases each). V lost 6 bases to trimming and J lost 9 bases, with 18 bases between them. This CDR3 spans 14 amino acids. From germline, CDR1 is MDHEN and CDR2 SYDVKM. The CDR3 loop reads CASRLNWGLGEQFF. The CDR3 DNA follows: TGTGCCAGCAGACTAAACTGGGGGTTAGGTGAGCAGTTCTTC.

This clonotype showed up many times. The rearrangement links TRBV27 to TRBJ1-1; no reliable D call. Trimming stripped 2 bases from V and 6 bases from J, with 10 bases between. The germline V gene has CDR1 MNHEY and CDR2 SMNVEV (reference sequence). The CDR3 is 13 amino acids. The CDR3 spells CASSLHVIAEAFF. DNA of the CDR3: TGTGCCAGCAGTTTACACGTTATAGCTGAAGCTTTCTTT.